The 21 T cell receptor beta chains reported below all come from one sample, sequenced in a study of blood T cell repertoires in COVID-19. Repertoires were generated with immunoSEQ multiplex PCR, while TCRdb's copy carries only in-frame clones and drops some. The sample holds 200,000 to 250,000 clones, 85% to 90% seen once. The sample comprised PBMCs or T cells enriched from blood (not recorded which). These receptors all come from a woman aged 18-29 years in a cohort exposed to, infected with or recovered from COVID-19 (not recorded which).

The J gene is TRBJ2-5, the V gene TRBV7-6; D gene uncertain. CDR1 is SGHVS and CDR2 is FNYEAQ in the germline V gene. The length of the CDR3 is 13 residues. Trimming removed 3 bases from V and 3 bases from J, with 8 bases in between. CDR3 in amino acids: CASSFNYKETQYF. The CDR3 region has the DNA TGTGCCAGCAGCTTTAATTATAAAGAGACCCAGTACTTC.

This rearrangement joins TRBV7-8 to TRBJ2-1, with 10 bases aligning to TRBD2. V shed 1 base, J shed 9 bases, and the junction held 9 bases outside the gene matches. CDR1 is SGHVS and CDR2 is FQNEAQ in the germline V gene. CDR3 size: 16 residues. CDR3 DNA: TGTGCCAGCAGCTTAGGTACGTCTAGCGGGAGTGTTGAGCAGTTCTTC. This sequence encodes CASSLGTSSGSVEQFF.

This clone was seen a few times. The chain links TRBV5-6 to TRBJ2-7; possible D gene TRBD2, 6 bases. The CDR3 totals 14 residues. V dropped 0 bases and J dropped 0 bases, with 7 bases sitting between them. The germline V gene has CDR1 SGHDT and CDR2 YYEEEE. The CDR3 coding sequence is TGTGCCAGCAGCTTGGTCGGGAGCTCCTACGAGCAGTACTTC. This sequence encodes CASSLVGSSYEQYF.

The gene calls are TRBV19 and TRBJ1-2, with D maybe TRBD1 (6 bases). The CDR3 runs to 15 residues. Trimming cost V 7 bases and J 3 bases, with 18 bases left between them. CDR1 and CDR2 (germline): LNHDA, SQIVND (reference sequence). CDR3: CASTTYRAEDYGYTF. CDR3 nucleotides: TGTGCCAGTACCACGTACAGGGCTGAGGACTATGGCTACACCTTC.

V gene TRBV3-1 (or the pseudogene TRBV3-2) combines with J gene TRBJ1-4, with 8 positions matching TRBD1. CDR1 is LGHDT, CDR2 YNNKEL, per germline (reference sequence). This CDR3 contains 15 residues. The junction had 7 bases not matched to a gene; V was cut back by 0 bases and J by 10 bases. CDR3 region: CASSQEGQGRGKLFF. The CDR3 DNA follows: TGTGCCAGCAGCCAAGAAGGACAGGGAAGGGGAAAACTGTTTTTT.

The genes are TRBV7-8 and TRBJ1-1, with D possibly being TRBD1 (6 bases). V lost 5 bases and J 5 bases, leaving 21 bases between the germline ends. CDR1 is SGHVS and CDR2 is FQNEAQ in the germline V gene. CDR3 length equals 16 residues. For the CDR3, the DNA is TGTGCCAGCAGCCCACTAGTCCGACAGGTCGTAACTGAAGCTTTCTTT. It codes for CASSPLVRQVVTEAFF.

The J gene is TRBJ1-1, the V gene TRBV7-9, with D possibly TRBD1 on 6 matching bases. Looked up from germline, CDR1 is SEHNR and CDR2 is FQNEAQ (reference sequence). CDR3 size: 13 residues. Trimming removed 6 bases from V and 3 bases from J, with 11 bases in between. CDR3: CASRDSLDTEAFF. The CDR3 nucleotides are TGTGCCAGCAGGGACAGCTTAGACACTGAAGCTTTCTTT.

The rearrangement uses TRBV7-6 and TRBJ2-1, with 13 bases aligning to TRBD2. Trimming cost V 5 bases and J 9 bases; bases outside gene matches: 10. Germline V lookup: CDR1 SGHVS, CDR2 FNYEAQ. This CDR3 is 16 amino acids long. CDR3 bases: TGTGCCAGCAGCGCCCGCCGACTAGCGGGAGGAGGTGAGCAGTTCTTC. Translated, it gives CASSARRLAGGGEQFF.

The V and J genes are TRBV12-3 or TRBV12-4 and TRBJ2-4; no clear D. The CDR3 contains 13 residues. The V end lost 5 bases, the J end lost 5 bases, and 10 bases lay between the germline ends. CDR3 DNA sequence: TGTGCCAGCAGTCGTTTCGCGGAAAACATTCAGTACTTC. Translating it yields CASSRFAENIQYF.

V usage is TRBV15 and J usage is TRBJ1-3; TRBD1 might be the D (6 bases). The germline V gene has CDR1 LNHNV and CDR2 YYDKDF (reference sequence). The CDR3 is made up of 16 amino acids. V lost 2 bases and J 3 bases, leaving 14 bases between the germline ends. The CDR3: CATSRTGISHGNTIYF. As DNA, the CDR3 is TGTGCCACCAGCAGAACAGGGATAAGTCATGGAAACACCATATATTTT. The whole variable domain, filled in from reference TRBV15 and TRBJ1-3, reads DAMVIQNPRYQVTQFGKPVTLSCSQTLNHNVMYWYQQKSSQAPKLLFHYYDKDFNNEADTPDNFQSRRPNTSFCFLDIRSPGLGDTAMYLCATSRTGISHGNTIYFGEGSWLTVV.

The V call is TRBV4-1, the J call TRBJ1-5, with D maybe TRBD1 (5 bases). Trimming took off 5 bases at V and 2 bases at J, with 13 bases between the two ends. Germline V gene lookup returns CDR1 MGHRA and CDR2 YSYEKL. The CDR3 runs to 15 residues. The CDR3 here is CASSFQGAGNQPQHF. CDR3 coding DNA: TGCGCCAGCAGCTTCCAGGGTGCGGGCAATCAGCCCCAGCATTTT.

The chain employs TRBV2 and TRBJ2-7; D may be TRBD2 (7 bases). The CDR3 is made up of 14 amino acids. Trimming removed 7 bases from V and 2 bases from J, with 15 bases in between. CDR1 is SNHLY and CDR2 is FYNNEI in the germline V gene. The chain's CDR3 is CASIEGGQTYEQYF. CDR3 DNA: TGTGCCAGCATTGAGGGGGGGCAAACCTACGAGCAGTACTTC.

This clone came up once. This chain links TRBV28 with TRBJ1-2; D unclear. V was trimmed by 1 base and J by 4 bases, leaving 10 bases between them. Germline V gene lookup returns CDR1 MDHEN and CDR2 SYDVKM. The length of the CDR3 is 14 residues. The CDR3 DNA reads TGTGCCAGCAGTTTATTGCCAGAGGCCTATGGCTACACCTTC. It encodes CASSLLPEAYGYTF.

The V call is TRBV5-4, the J call TRBJ2-5; the D gene is possibly TRBD2 (6 bases). The CDR3 has 14 residues. Per the germline V gene, CDR1 is SGHNT and CDR2 is YYREEE (reference sequence). V shed 0 bases and J shed 5 bases, with 11 bases lying between them. CDR3: CASSLGLATETQYF. The CDR3 DNA is TGTGCCAGCAGCTTGGGGCTAGCGACGGAGACCCAGTACTTC.

V and J are TRBV3-1 (or the pseudogene TRBV3-2) and TRBJ1-1; D gene uncertain. CDR1 and CDR2 from the germline V gene are LGHDT and YNNKEL (reference sequence). The CDR3 totals 12 residues. Trimming removed 1 base at V and 9 bases at J, with 9 bases between. Written as DNA, the CDR3 is TGTGCCAGCAGCCAAGGGGGAGTCAAAGCTTTCTTT. Translated, it gives CASSQGGVKAFF.

V is TRBV3-1 (or the pseudogene TRBV3-2) and J is TRBJ2-3, with 9 bases that match TRBD2. This CDR3 spans 17 amino acids. CDR1 and CDR2 from the germline V gene are LGHDT and YNNKEL (reference sequence). V was pared by 0 bases and J by 2 bases, with 6 bases of the junction left unmatched. CDR3 loop: CASSQERLAGNTDTQYF. For the CDR3, the DNA is TGTGCCAGCAGCCAAGAGCGGCTAGCGGGAAACACAGATACGCAGTATTTT.

The chain links TRBV2 to TRBJ1-1; D might be TRBD1 (6 bases). Germline V CDR1 and CDR2: SNHLY, FYNNEI. The CDR3 extends over 14 amino acids. V lost 2 bases to trimming and J lost 10 bases, with 17 bases between them. In DNA, the CDR3 is TGTGCCAGCAGTGAACGTTCGGACAGCCTTTCAGCTTTCTTT. Amino acid sequence: CASSERSDSLSAFF.

This clone came up once. The chain has TRBV7-2 and TRBJ1-6; tentative D call: TRBD1 (6 bases). The CDR3 is 15 amino acids. Trimming removed 4 bases from V and 10 bases from J, with 17 bases in between. Germline V CDR1 and CDR2: SGHTA, FQGNSA. The CDR3 loop is CASSSPYNRDSPLHF. The CDR3 DNA is TGTGCCAGCAGCTCCCCGTACAACAGGGACTCACCCCTCCACTTT.

The J gene is TRBJ1-2, the V gene TRBV5-4; 9 bases are shared with TRBD1. The CDR3 has 14 amino acids. Germline CDR1 reads SGHNT; CDR2 reads YYREEE (reference sequence). Trimming removed 1 base from V and 13 bases from J; junction bases left unmatched: 11. The CDR3 loop is CASSLRTGVLRVTF. In DNA form, the CDR3 reads TGTGCCAGCAGCTTGAGGACAGGGGTTCTAAGGGTCACCTTC.

The chain recombines TRBV7-3 with TRBJ2-2, with 8 bases fitting TRBD1. Unmatched junction bases numbered 11, after V lost 4 bases and J lost 4 bases. The CDR3 extends over 17 amino acids. The V gene's germline CDR1 is SGHTA and CDR2 FQGTGA. The CDR3 coding sequence is TGTGCCAGCAGCTCGGACAGGGTATATCAGGGCACCGGGGAGCTGTTTTTT. It is translated as CASSSDRVYQGTGELFF.

The chain joins TRBV6-5 to TRBJ1-1, with no clear D. The germline CDR1 and CDR2 sequences are MNHEY and SVGAGI. This CDR3 has 14 amino acids. V lost 10 bases, J lost 0 bases, and 15 bases lay in between. CDR3 sequence: CATCHRGMNTEAFF. In DNA form, the CDR3 reads TGTGCCACTTGCCACAGAGGGATGAACACTGAAGCTTTCTTT.